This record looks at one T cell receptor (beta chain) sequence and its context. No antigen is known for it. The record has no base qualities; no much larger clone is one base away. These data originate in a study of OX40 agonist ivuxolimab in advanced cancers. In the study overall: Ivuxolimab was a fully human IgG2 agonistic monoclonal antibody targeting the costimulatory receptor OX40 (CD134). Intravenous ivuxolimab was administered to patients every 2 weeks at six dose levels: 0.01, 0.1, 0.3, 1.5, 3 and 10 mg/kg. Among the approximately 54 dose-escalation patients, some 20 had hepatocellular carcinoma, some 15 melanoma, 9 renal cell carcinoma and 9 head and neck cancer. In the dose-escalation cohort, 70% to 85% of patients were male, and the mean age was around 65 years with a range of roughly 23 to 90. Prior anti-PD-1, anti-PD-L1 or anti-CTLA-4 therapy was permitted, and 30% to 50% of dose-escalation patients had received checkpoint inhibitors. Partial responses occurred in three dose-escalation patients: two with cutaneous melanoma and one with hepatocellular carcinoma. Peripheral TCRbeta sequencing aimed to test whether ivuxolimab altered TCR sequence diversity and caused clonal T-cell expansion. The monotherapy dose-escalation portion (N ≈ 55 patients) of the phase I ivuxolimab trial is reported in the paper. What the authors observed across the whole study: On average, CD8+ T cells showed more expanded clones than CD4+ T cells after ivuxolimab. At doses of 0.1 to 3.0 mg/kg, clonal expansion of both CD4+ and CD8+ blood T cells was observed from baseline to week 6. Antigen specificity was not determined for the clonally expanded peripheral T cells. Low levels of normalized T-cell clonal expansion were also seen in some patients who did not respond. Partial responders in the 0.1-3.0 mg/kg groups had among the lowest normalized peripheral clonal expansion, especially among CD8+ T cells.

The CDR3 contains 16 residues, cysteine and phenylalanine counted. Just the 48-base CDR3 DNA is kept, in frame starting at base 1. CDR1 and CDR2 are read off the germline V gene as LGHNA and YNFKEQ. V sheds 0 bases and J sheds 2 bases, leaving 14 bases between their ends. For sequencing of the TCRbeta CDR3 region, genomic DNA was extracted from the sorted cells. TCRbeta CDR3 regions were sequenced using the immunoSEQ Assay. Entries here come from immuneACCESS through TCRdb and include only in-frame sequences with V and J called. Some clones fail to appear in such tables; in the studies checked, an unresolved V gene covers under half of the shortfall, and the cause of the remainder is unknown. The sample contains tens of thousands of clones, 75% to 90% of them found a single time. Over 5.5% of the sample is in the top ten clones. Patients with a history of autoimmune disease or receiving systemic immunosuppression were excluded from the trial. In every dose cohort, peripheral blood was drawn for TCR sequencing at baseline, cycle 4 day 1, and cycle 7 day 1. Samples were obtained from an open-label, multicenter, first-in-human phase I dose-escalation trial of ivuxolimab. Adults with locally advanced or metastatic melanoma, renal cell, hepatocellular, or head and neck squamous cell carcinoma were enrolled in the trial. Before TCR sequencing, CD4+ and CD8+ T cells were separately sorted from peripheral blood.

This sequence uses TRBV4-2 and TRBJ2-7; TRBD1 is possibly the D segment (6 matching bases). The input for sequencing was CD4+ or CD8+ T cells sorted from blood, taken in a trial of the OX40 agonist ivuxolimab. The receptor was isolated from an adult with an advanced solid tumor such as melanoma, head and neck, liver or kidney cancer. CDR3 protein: CASSQDGGGTAYEQYF. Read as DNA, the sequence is TGTGCCAGCAGCCAAGATGGGGGCGGTACCGCCTACGAGCAGTACTTC.